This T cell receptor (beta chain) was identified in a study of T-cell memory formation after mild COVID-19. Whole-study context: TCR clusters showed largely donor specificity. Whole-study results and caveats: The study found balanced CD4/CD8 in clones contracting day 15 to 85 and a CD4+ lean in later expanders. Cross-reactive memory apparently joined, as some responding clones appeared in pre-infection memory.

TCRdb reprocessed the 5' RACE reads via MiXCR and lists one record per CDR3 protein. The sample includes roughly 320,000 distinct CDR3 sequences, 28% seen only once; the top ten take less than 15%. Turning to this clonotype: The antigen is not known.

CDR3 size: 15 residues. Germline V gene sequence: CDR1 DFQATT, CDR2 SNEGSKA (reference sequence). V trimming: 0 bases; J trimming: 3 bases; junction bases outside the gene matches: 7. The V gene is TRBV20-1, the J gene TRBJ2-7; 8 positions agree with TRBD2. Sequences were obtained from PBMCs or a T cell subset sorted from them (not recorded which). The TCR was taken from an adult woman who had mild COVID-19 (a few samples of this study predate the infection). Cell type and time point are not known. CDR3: CSARDLERENYEQYF. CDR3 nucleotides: TGCAGTGCTAGAGATTTGGAGCGGGAGAACTACGAGCAGTACTTC.